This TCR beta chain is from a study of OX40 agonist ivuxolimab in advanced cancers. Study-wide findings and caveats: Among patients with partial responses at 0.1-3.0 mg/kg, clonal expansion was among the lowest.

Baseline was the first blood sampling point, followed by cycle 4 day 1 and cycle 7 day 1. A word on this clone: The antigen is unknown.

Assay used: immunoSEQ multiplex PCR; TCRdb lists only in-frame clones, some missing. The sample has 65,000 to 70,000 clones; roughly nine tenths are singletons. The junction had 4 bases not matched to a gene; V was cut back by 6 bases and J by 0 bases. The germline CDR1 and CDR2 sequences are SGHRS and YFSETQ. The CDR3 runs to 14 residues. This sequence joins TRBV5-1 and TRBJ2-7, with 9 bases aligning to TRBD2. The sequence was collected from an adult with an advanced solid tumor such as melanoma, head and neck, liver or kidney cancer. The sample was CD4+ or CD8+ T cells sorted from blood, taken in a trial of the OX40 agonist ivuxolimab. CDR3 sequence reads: CASMREGSSYEQYF. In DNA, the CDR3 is TGCGCCAGCATGCGGGAGGGGAGCTCCTACGAGCAGTACTTC.